This TCR beta chain was profiled in a study of lymphopenia after photon versus proton radiotherapy. Per the germline V gene, CDR1 is SEHNR and CDR2 is FQNEAQ (reference sequence). V lost 1 base, J lost 6 bases, and 7 bases stayed unmatched. CDR3 length equals 16 residues. General study points: After lymphocyte nadir, photon-treated repertoires showed oligoclonal expansion, especially CD8+ Temra. Authors raise, but do not show, better survival with proton therapy.

Concerning this clone itself: The target antigen is unknown.

Data came from immunoSEQ multiplex PCR; TCRdb stores just in-frame clones and leaves some out. Found here are 40,000 or so clones, over 75% of them singletons; the top ten hold around 2%. V and J are TRBV7-9 and TRBJ2-3; 10 nucleotides align to TRBD2. The material sequenced was peripheral blood, taken from a patient treated with photon-based radiotherapy. The TCR was taken from a man between 40 and 49 years old with gastric cancer. CDR3 DNA: TGTGCCAGCAGCTTAGGAGTGGGGACTAGCGATGATACGCAGTATTTT. It yields the protein CASSLGVGTSDDTQYF.